This T cell receptor (beta chain) was found in a study of identical twins. TCRdb fed the 5' RACE reads into MiXCR, producing one record per CDR3 protein. This sample has 100,000 or so distinct CDR3 sequences; about 5.6% occur once, and the top ten carry over 9.5%. Germline CDR1 is SGHNT and CDR2 is YYREEE (reference sequence). With V trimmed by 3 bases and J by 5 bases, 3 bases remained unmatched. This CDR3 spans 13 amino acids. The sample holds many counts of this clonotype. The TCR sequence derives from a woman in her 50s in good health. The V gene is TRBV5-4, the J gene TRBJ2-7; 9 bases fit TRBD1. The sequencing sample was made of memory T cells sorted from blood. CDR3 region: CASSWDRVHEQYF. The CDR3 nucleotides read TGTGCCAGCAGCTGGGACAGGGTCCACGAGCAGTACTTC.